This is a list of T cell receptor beta chains from one sample in a study of blood T cell repertoires in COVID-19. The protocol was immunoSEQ multiplex PCR, while the TCRdb copy is restricted to in-frame clones and leaves out a portion. The sample has 250,000 or so clones, about 86% seen once; the top ten hold roughly 3.6%. Sequencing was performed on PBMCs or T cells enriched from blood (not recorded which). The source of these receptors is a man over 45 who had recovered from COVID-19. Both conserved end residues are part of each CDR3. The D gene is left open where the match is weak. Expanded clones are given a class, and other clones once, few, many or no size at all.

d_call: TRBD1; cdr3_length: 15; clone_size: .; j_call: TRBJ1-2; v_call: TRBV5-1; cdr3_nt: TGCGCCAGCAGCACCCGGACAGGGGGTAACTATGGCTACACCTTC; cdr3_aa: CASSTRTGGNYGYTF
d_call: .; cdr3_length: 13; clone_size: once; j_call: TRBJ1-3; v_call: TRBV6-5; cdr3_nt: TGTGCCAGCGGACTGAGCTCTGGAAACACCATATATTTT; cdr3_aa: CASGLSSGNTIYF
d_call: .; cdr3_length: 14; clone_size: once; j_call: TRBJ1-4; v_call: TRBV2; cdr3_nt: TGTGCCAGCGCAGACCCTGGAGGGAATGAAAAACTGTTTTTT; cdr3_aa: CASADPGGNEKLFF
d_call: .; cdr3_length: 15; clone_size: .; j_call: TRBJ1-5; v_call: TRBV15; cdr3_nt: TGTGCCACCAGCAGAGATGAGCACGGGAATCAGCCCCAGCATTTT; cdr3_aa: CATSRDEHGNQPQHF
d_call: .; cdr3_length: 14; clone_size: .; j_call: TRBJ2-5; v_call: TRBV6-2/TRBV6-3; cdr3_nt: TGTGCCAGCAGTTACCGGGGGGCAGGGGAGACCCAGTACTTC; cdr3_aa: CASSYRGAGETQYF
d_call: TRBD1; cdr3_length: 14; clone_size: once; j_call: TRBJ1-2; v_call: TRBV5-8; cdr3_nt: TGTGCCAGCAGACTACGACAGGGGGACTATGGCTACACCTTC; cdr3_aa: CASRLRQGDYGYTF
d_call: .; cdr3_length: 16; clone_size: .; j_call: TRBJ1-3; v_call: TRBV18; cdr3_nt: TGTGCCAGCTCACTTCTCGACGGGAACTCTGGAAACACCATATATTTT; cdr3_aa: CASSLLDGNSGNTIYF
d_call: TRBD2; cdr3_length: 16; clone_size: .; j_call: TRBJ2-3; v_call: TRBV15; cdr3_nt: TGTGCCACCAGCGGAGGTCCGGGGGGAGCCACAGATACGCAGTATTTT; cdr3_aa: CATSGGPGGATDTQYF
d_call: .; cdr3_length: 12; clone_size: .; j_call: TRBJ1-2; v_call: TRBV6-5; cdr3_nt: TGTGCCTCCAGGGTGGGAAACACTGGCTACACCTTC; cdr3_aa: CASRVGNTGYTF
d_call: .; cdr3_length: 15; clone_size: .; j_call: TRBJ1-1; v_call: TRBV18; cdr3_nt: TGTGCCAGCTCACCACTGCCTGACAGGAACACTGAAGCTTTCTTT; cdr3_aa: CASSPLPDRNTEAFF
d_call: .; cdr3_length: 13; clone_size: .; j_call: TRBJ2-1; v_call: TRBV12-3/TRBV12-4; cdr3_nt: TGTGCCAGCAGGCAGGGGGGAGCGAATGAGCAGTTCTTC; cdr3_aa: CASRQGGANEQFF
d_call: .; cdr3_length: 15; clone_size: .; j_call: TRBJ1-6; v_call: TRBV28; cdr3_nt: TGTGCCAGCAGGCTAACAGGGTTCCATAATTCACCCCTCCACTTT; cdr3_aa: CASRLTGFHNSPLHF
d_call: TRBD1; cdr3_length: 16; clone_size: .; j_call: TRBJ1-4; v_call: TRBV28; cdr3_nt: TGTGCCAGCAGTCTGCGAGGGACAGGGATTAATGAAAAACTGTTTTTT; cdr3_aa: CASSLRGTGINEKLFF
d_call: .; cdr3_length: 13; clone_size: .; j_call: TRBJ1-1; v_call: TRBV9; cdr3_nt: TGTGCCAGCAGCCCAGATCGGGACACTGAAGCTTTCTTT; cdr3_aa: CASSPDRDTEAFF
d_call: .; cdr3_length: 14; clone_size: .; j_call: TRBJ2-7; v_call: TRBV6-2/TRBV6-3; cdr3_nt: TGTGCCAGCAGTAGAGCGGGACAGGTCTACGAGCAGTACTTC; cdr3_aa: CASSRAGQVYEQYF
d_call: TRBD1; cdr3_length: 15; clone_size: few; j_call: TRBJ2-2; v_call: TRBV7-9; cdr3_nt: TGTGCCAGCAGCCTCGGACAGGGGCGGACCGGGGAGCTGTTTTTT; cdr3_aa: CASSLGQGRTGELFF
d_call: TRBD1; cdr3_length: 15; clone_size: .; j_call: TRBJ2-7; v_call: TRBV2; cdr3_nt: TGTGCCAGCAGTGCCGCCGGGACAGGGGCCTACGAGCAGTACTTC; cdr3_aa: CASSAAGTGAYEQYF